This TCR beta chain is drawn from a study of Tregs in tolerant kidney transplant recipients. Looking at the study overall: Recipients received nonmyeloablative bone marrow transplants from related graft donors, with transient mixed chimerism.

Findings and caveats of the study: Some patients' samples used different primers over time, so nucleotide sequences weren't comparable.

Germline V CDR1 and CDR2: MDHEN, SYDVKM. J gave up 9 bases and V 5 bases, and 13 bases lay outside the gene matches. The CDR3 covers 16 residues. Worth noting for this clone: Its target is not known.

Sequencing was performed with immunoSEQ multiplex PCR; in TCRdb, only in-frame clones are kept and a portion is missing. Of about 78,000 clones in the sample, roughly 90% were seen once. Sequencing was performed on Tregs from blood, taken before the transplant. The chain links TRBV28 to TRBJ2-1, with 10 bases fitting TRBD1. This clonotype was sampled from a human donor who received a combined kidney and bone marrow transplant. The CDR3, as DNA: TGTGCCAGCAGTATAAATCGGGACAGGGGTATGTTTGAGCAGTTCTTC. As protein: CASSINRDRGMFEQFF. The entire variable domain, with the rest obtained from reference TRBV28 and TRBJ2-1, is as follows: DVKVTQSSRYLVKRTGEKVFLECVQDMDHENMFWYRQDPGLGLRLIYFSYDVKMKEKGDIPEGYSVSREKKERFSLILESASTNQTSMYLCASSINRDRGMFEQFFGPGTRLTVL.